Sequencing of this TCR beta chain was carried out in a study of T-cell reconstitution after alpha-beta-depleted transplantation in children. Regarding the study as a whole: Expanded graft clones numbering several hundred reportedly gave rise to alpha-beta T cells about two months after transplant. Newly produced T cells mostly provided counts and TCRbeta diversity after one year, as hyperexpanded clones declined. Surviving thymic progenitors and recipient T cells were the source of high TCRbeta diversity at day 60 in some patients.

The TCRbeta library was prepared with unique molecular identifiers. TCRdb reanalysed the PCR reads using MiXCR and keeps one entry per CDR3 protein. This table holds approximately 6,000 distinct CDR3 sequences, around 15% found once. This clonotype has a count of ten or more. The antigen is not known. The length of the CDR3 is 15 residues. V was clipped by 1 base and J by 1 base, with 11 bases between them. CDR1 LNHNV and CDR2 YYDKDF come from the germline V gene (reference sequence). The chain joins TRBV15 to TRBJ2-7; TRBD2 is a possible D gene (5 bases). Specimen: PBMCs, mostly from graft donor cells, collected 180 days after TCRalphabeta/CD19-depleted stem cell transplant. The clonotype originates from a patient between 2 and 10 years old who had a stem cell transplant for inherited bone marrow failure, so the T cells may come from the graft donor. The CDR3 nucleotides are TGTGCCACCAGCAGAGGGCGGGCAGGTTCCTACGAGCAGTACTTC. This codes for CATSRGRAGSYEQYF.